These 15 T cell receptor beta chains originate from one sample sequenced in a study of T-cell reconstitution after alpha-beta-depleted transplantation in children. A TCRbeta library incorporating unique molecular identifiers was prepared. From the PCR reads, TCRdb called clonotypes with MiXCR, one entry per CDR3 protein. The repertoire holds about 600,000 distinct CDR3 sequences, with around 23% as singletons. Specimen: PBMCs, mostly from graft donor cells, collected 360 days after TCRalphabeta/CD19-depleted stem cell transplant. The receptor set was obtained from a boy in the first two years of life who had a stem cell transplant for acute myeloid leukemia, so the T cells may come from the graft donor.

In this sample, this clonotype turned up a few times. J is TRBJ2-3 and V is TRBV27, with no clear D. The V and J ends lost 2 bases and 2 bases respectively, with 11 bases between them. The CDR3 covers 15 residues. CDR1 and CDR2 (germline): MNHEY, SMNVEV (reference sequence). CDR3 bases: TGTGCCAGCAGTTTAAGGGTACACTTCACAGATACGCAGTATTTT. Its translation is CASSLRVHFTDTQYF.

The chain uses TRBV28 and TRBJ1-1, with D unresolved. This CDR3 spans 15 amino acids. Germline V CDR1 and CDR2: MDHEN, SYDVKM. Between the trimmed V and J ends, which lost 6 bases and 1 base, there was a span of 15 bases. The CDR3 spells CASSLHLLWNTEAFF. CDR3 nucleotide sequence: TGTGCCAGCAGCCTCCACCTTCTTTGGAACACTGAAGCTTTCTTT.

This clonotype has ten or more counts. The V and J genes are TRBV4-1 and TRBJ2-5; 10 bases are shared with TRBD2. This CDR3 is 15 amino acids long. CDR1 and CDR2 (germline): MGHRA, YSYEKL. The junction had 7 bases not matched to a gene; V was cut back by 4 bases and J by 5 bases. The CDR3 protein is CASSRPGLASETQYF. In nucleotides, the CDR3 is TGCGCCAGCAGCCGGCCGGGACTAGCGTCGGAGACCCAGTACTTC.

The V and J genes are TRBV20-1 and TRBJ2-7; 11 nucleotides agree with TRBD2. Germline trimming cut 2 bases from V and 2 bases from J; bases unmatched to any gene: 8. CDR1 and CDR2 (germline): DFQATT, SNEGSKA (reference sequence). There are 16 residues in the CDR3. This CDR3 is CSARSSSGGLTYEQYF. CDR3 bases: TGCAGTGCTAGATCCTCTAGCGGGGGGCTAACCTACGAGCAGTACTTC.

This clonotype was seen more than once but under ten times. The rearrangement links TRBV20-1 to TRBJ1-6; 7 bases agree with TRBD1. V lost 4 bases to trimming and J lost 7 bases; unmatched junction nucleotides: 13. This CDR3 has 16 amino acids. Germline CDR1 DFQATT, CDR2 SNEGSKA (reference sequence). CDR3 loop: CSATKATGTSNSPLHF. DNA for the CDR3: TGCAGTGCTACCAAAGCGACAGGGACCTCGAATTCACCCCTCCACTTT.

The chain joins TRBV24-1 to TRBJ2-1, with D maybe TRBD2 (6 bases). Trimming removed 3 bases at V and 8 bases at J, with 10 bases between. The CDR3 is made up of 13 amino acids. Germline CDR1 KGHDR, CDR2 SFDVKD. CDR3 protein: CATSDEGLDEQFF. The CDR3 DNA is TGTGCCACCAGTGATGAGGGACTCGATGAGCAGTTCTTC.

In this sample, this clonotype turned up many times. V is TRBV28 and J is TRBJ2-1, with D hard to call. V shed 5 bases and J shed 15 bases, with 17 bases lying between them. Germline V gene data show CDR1 as MDHEN and CDR2 as SYDVKM. There are 12 residues in the CDR3. The CDR3 sequence is CASSLTAGRWFF. The CDR3 region has the DNA TGTGCCAGCAGTCTTACAGCCGGTCGGTGGTTCTTC.

A few counts support this clonotype. This rearrangement joins TRBV4-1 to TRBJ1-1, with TRBD1 as a possible D gene (5 bases). CDR3 size: 18 residues. The germline CDR1 and CDR2 sequences are MGHRA and YSYEKL. With 0 bases removed from V and 0 bases from J, the gap between germline ends came to 17 bases. The CDR3 spells CASSQEVAGSRMNTEAFF. The CDR3 nucleotides read TGCGCCAGCAGCCAAGAAGTAGCAGGGTCGAGGATGAACACTGAAGCTTTCTTT.

This clonotype was observed a handful of times. The V call is TRBV12-3 or TRBV12-4, the J call TRBJ2-4; D uncertain. Trimming took 2 bases from V and 7 from J, leaving 12 bases between them. The length of the CDR3 is 14 residues. CDR3 in amino acids: CASSLRRDSNIQYF. The DNA of the CDR3 is TGTGCCAGCAGTTTAAGGAGAGATAGTAACATTCAGTACTTC.

This clonotype was observed many times. The CDR3 coding sequence is TGCGCCAGCAGCCAAGACCCCAGCTCCTACGAGCAGTACTTC. Translation gives CASSQDPSSYEQYF. This chain connects TRBV4-3 to TRBJ2-7; D remains ambiguous. V was trimmed by 0 bases and J by 0 bases, leaving 6 bases between them. CDR1 is LGHNA and CDR2 is YSLEER in the germline V gene. The CDR3 sequence is 14 residues long.

The V and J genes are TRBV20-1 and TRBJ1-3; D perhaps matches TRBD1 (5 bases). Germline CDR1 reads DFQATT; CDR2 reads SNEGSKA (reference sequence). CDR3 size: 13 residues. Trimming shortened V by 6 bases and J by 0 bases, and 9 bases separated the two germline ends. CDR3 sequence: CSALRVSGNTIYF. Written as DNA, the CDR3 is TGCAGTGCCCTCAGGGTCTCTGGAAACACCATATATTTT.

V and J are TRBV6-5 and TRBJ2-7; D gene ambiguous. CDR3 length: 13 residues. Trimming removed 0 bases from V and 6 bases from J, with 9 bases in between. The germline V gene has CDR1 MNHEY and CDR2 SVGAGI. The chain's CDR3 is CASSYSSPLEQYF. In DNA, the CDR3 is TGTGCCAGCAGTTACTCGAGTCCCCTCGAGCAGTACTTC.

The chain joins TRBV20-1 to TRBJ1-6; D is unclear. CDR3 length: 13 amino acids. V was clipped by 0 bases and J by 9 bases, with 9 bases between them. Germline lookup yields CDR1 DFQATT and CDR2 SNEGSKA (reference sequence). For the CDR3, the DNA is TGCAGTGCTAGAGATCCCCCAGGTTCACCCCTCCACTTT. Translation gives CSARDPPGSPLHF.

This clonotype appeared many times. The chain recombines TRBV5-1 with TRBJ1-1; 7 bases are a match to TRBD1. Losses at the gene ends were 5 bases for V and 1 base for J; bases not matched to a gene: 5. The CDR3 has 14 amino acids. Looked up from germline, CDR1 is SGHRS and CDR2 is YFSETQ. The CDR3 spells CASRPGTANTEAFF. CDR3 coding DNA: TGCGCCAGCAGGCCCGGGACAGCGAACACTGAAGCTTTCTTT.

This clonotype was seen at least ten times. J is TRBJ2-2 and V is TRBV11-3; tentative D call: TRBD1 (5 bases). The V gene lost 2 bases and the J gene lost 1 base, with 17 bases spanning the gap. The CDR3 consists of 18 residues. Per germline, CDR1 SGHNT and CDR2 YENEEA. CDR3 loop: CASSLTLAAGLNTGELFF. Here the CDR3 DNA reads TGTGCCAGCAGCTTAACCTTGGCGGCAGGGTTGAACACCGGGGAGCTGTTTTTT.